The source of this T cell receptor (beta chain) is a study of T cells expressing NK-cell markers. General observations from the study: In five or six donors, dominant NKG2C+ clonotypes were roughly 1.0-7.0% of CD8+ T cells. One observes that, in several donors, these clonotypes were also the leading ones within the CD3+CD56-NKG2C+ fraction.

On this clonotype itself: Its antigen is not identified.

The CDR3 loop spans 15 amino acids. TCRdb re-called the 5' RACE reads and shows each CDR3 protein once, DNA omitted. Recorded for this sample: about 550,000 distinct CDR3 sequences. The chain couples TRBV12-3 or TRBV12-4 to TRBJ1-1. Material for sequencing was blood T cells: a sorted CD56 or NKG2C T cell subset, CD4+ or CD8+ T cells, or bulk PBMC T cells (not recorded which). The receptor was derived from a man aged 18-30 years in good health. This chain's CDR3 is CASRSGGAPNTEAFF.